This T cell receptor beta chain was sequenced during a study of blood T cell repertoires in COVID-19. Turning to the study itself: Italy, Spain and the United States were the sources of the convalescent and acute COVID-19 samples.

As processed by the authors: Quantification of nucleated cells was approximated via reference gene primer amplification. The method was immunoSEQ multiplex PCR; TCRdb's version includes in-frame clones alone and lacks a portion of them. V and J calls plus clone size are reproduced from that table; the DNA served to infer D and trimming. The sample includes about 41,000 clones, approximately 90% of them seen just once. The CDR3 consists of 11 residues. V was trimmed by 2 bases and J by 8 bases, leaving 6 bases between them. The source of this sequence is a man in his forties or fifties with COVID-19, enrolled during active disease. The material sequenced was peripheral blood. The chain recombines TRBV12-3 or TRBV12-4 with TRBJ1-2; D ambiguous. CDR3 in DNA: TGTGCCAGCAGTTTATCAGGCGGCTACACCTTC. Its translation: CASSLSGGYTF.